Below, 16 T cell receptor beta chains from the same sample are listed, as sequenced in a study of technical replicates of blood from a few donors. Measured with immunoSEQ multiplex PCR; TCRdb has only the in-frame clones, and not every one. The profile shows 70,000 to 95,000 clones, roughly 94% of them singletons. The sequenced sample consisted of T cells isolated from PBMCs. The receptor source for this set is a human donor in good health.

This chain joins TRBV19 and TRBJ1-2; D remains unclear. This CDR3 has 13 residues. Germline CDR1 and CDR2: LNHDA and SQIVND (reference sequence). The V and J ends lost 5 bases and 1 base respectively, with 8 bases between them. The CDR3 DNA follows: TGTGCCAGTAGTCTACTAAATAACTATGGCTACACCTTC. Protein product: CASSLLNNYGYTF.

CDR3 bases: TGTGCCAGCAGGCCCCTTGGGACTTTGGAGGAGCAGTACTTC. It codes for CASRPLGTLEEQYF. This chain links TRBV27 with TRBJ2-7, with D maybe TRBD2 (6 bases). This CDR3 comprises 14 residues. Germline V CDR1 and CDR2: MNHEY, SMNVEV (reference sequence). Trimming left V 6 bases short and J 7 bases short, with 19 bases between.

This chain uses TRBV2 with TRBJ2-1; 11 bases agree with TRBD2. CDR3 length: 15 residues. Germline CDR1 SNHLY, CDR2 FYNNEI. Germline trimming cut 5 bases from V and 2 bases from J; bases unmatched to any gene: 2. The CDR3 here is CASSPTSGAYNEQFF. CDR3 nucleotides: TGTGCCAGCAGTCCGACTAGCGGGGCCTACAATGAGCAGTTCTTC. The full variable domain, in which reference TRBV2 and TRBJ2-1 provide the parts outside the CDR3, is EPEVTQTPSHQVTQMGQEVILRCVPISNHLYFYWYRQILGQKVEFLVSFYNNEISEKSEIFDDQFSVERPDGSNFTLKIRSTKLEDSAMYFCASSPTSGAYNEQFFGPGTRLTVL.

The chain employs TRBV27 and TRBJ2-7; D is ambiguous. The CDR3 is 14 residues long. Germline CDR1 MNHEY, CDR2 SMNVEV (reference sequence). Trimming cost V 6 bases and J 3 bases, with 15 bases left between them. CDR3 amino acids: CASRPTTFNYEQYF. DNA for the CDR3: TGTGCCAGCAGACCAACGACATTTAACTACGAGCAGTACTTC.

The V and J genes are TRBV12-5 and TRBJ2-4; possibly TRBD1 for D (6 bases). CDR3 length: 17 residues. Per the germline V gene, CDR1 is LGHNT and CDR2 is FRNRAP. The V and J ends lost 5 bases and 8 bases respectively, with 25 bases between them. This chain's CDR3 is CASGPPDRTPGGYIQYF. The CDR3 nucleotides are TGTGCTAGTGGTCCACCTGACAGGACACCGGGTGGGTACATTCAGTACTTC.

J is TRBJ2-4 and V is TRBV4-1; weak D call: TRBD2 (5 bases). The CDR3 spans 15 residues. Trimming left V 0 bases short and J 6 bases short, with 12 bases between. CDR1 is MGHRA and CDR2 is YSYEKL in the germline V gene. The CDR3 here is CASSQDELGRNIQYF. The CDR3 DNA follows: TGCGCCAGCAGCCAAGATGAACTAGGGAGAAACATTCAGTACTTC.

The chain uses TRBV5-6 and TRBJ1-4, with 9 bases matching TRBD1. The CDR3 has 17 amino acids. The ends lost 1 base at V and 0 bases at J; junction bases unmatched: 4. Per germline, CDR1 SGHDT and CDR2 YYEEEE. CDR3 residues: CASSLRTGATTNEKLFF. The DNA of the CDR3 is TGTGCCAGCAGCTTGAGGACAGGGGCAACAACTAATGAAAAACTGTTTTTT. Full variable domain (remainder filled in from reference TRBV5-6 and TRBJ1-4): DAGVTQSPTHLIKTRGQQVTLRCSPKSGHDTVSWYQQALGQGPQFIFQYYEEEERQRGNFPDRFSGHQFPNYSSELNVNALLLGDSALYLCASSLRTGATTNEKLFFGSGTQLSVL.

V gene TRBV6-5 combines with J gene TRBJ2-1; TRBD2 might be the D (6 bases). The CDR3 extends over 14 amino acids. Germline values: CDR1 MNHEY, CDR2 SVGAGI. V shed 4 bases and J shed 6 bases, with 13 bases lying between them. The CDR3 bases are TGTGCCAGCAGTTGGAGGGAGTTCGCCAATGAGCAGTTCTTC. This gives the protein CASSWREFANEQFF.

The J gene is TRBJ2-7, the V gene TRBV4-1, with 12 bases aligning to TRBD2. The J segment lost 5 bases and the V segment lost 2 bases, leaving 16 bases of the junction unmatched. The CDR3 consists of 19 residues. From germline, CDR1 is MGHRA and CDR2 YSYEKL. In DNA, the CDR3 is TGCGCCAGCAGCCAACCCTCCCTATCTAGCGGGGGGGCAGAAGACGAGCAGTACTTC. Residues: CASSQPSLSSGGAEDEQYF.

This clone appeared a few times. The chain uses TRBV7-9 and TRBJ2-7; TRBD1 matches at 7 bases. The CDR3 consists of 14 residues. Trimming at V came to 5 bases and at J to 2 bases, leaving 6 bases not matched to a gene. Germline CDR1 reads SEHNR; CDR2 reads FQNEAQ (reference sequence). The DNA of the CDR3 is TGTGCCAGCAGCCCGGGGACAGCAACCTACGAGCAGTACTTC. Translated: CASSPGTATYEQYF.

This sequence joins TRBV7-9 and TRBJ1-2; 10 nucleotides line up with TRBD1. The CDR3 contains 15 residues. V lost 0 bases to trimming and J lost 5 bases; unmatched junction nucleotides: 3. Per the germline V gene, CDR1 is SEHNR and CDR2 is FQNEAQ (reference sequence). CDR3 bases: TGTGCCAGCAGCTTAGCGGGGACAGGGGTATATGGCTACACCTTC. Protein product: CASSLAGTGVYGYTF.

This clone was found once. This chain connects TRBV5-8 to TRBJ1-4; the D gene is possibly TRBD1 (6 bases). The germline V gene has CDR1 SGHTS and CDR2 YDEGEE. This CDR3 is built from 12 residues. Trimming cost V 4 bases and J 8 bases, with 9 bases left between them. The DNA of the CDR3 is TGTGCCAGCAGCCGGACAGAAGAAAAACTGTTTTTT. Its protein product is CASSRTEEKLFF.

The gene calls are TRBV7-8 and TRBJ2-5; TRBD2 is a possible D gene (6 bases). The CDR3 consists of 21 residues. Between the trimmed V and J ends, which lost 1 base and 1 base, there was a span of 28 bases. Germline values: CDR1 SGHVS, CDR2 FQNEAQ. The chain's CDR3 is CASSLDAPAGRFSGLQETQYF. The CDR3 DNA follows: TGTGCCAGCAGCTTAGATGCTCCGGCAGGGAGGTTTAGTGGCCTCCAAGAGACCCAGTACTTC.

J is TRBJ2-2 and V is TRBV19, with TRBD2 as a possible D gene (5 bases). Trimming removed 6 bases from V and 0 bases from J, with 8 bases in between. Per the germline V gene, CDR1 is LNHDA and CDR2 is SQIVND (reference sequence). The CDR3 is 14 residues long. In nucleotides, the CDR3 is TGTGCCAGTAGGGTAGCGCCGAACACCGGGGAGCTGTTTTTT. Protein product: CASRVAPNTGELFF.

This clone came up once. The chain's CDR3 is CASSFGQGRYEQYF. Written as DNA, the CDR3 is TGTGCCAGCAGCTTTGGACAGGGACGCTACGAGCAGTACTTC. The chain is built from TRBV7-8 and TRBJ2-7; 8 nucleotides line up with TRBD1. CDR3 length equals 14 residues. CDR1 SGHVS and CDR2 FQNEAQ come from the germline V gene. J was trimmed by 3 bases and V by 3 bases; bases with no gene match: 4.

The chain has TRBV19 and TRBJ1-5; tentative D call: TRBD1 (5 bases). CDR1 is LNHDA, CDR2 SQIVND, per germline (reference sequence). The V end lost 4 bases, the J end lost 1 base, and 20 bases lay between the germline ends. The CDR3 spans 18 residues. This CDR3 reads CASSSRTVLGVSNQPQHF. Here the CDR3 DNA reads TGTGCCAGTAGTAGTCGGACGGTTCTAGGGGTGAGCAATCAGCCCCAGCATTTT.